The T cell receptor (beta chain) under discussion was sequenced for a study of OX40 agonist ivuxolimab in advanced cancers. The wider study: At about 82% male, the cohort had a mean age of approximately 64 years, ranging from roughly 20 to 80. People who had prior anti-PD-1, anti-PD-L1 or anti-CTLA-4 therapy could take part, and about 37% had some.

Sampling times: baseline, cycle 4 day 1, cycle 7 day 1. Trimming removed 4 bases from V and 0 bases from J, with 13 bases in between. The CDR3 sequence is 16 residues long. CDR1 and CDR2 (germline): SEHNR, FQNEAQ (reference sequence). Sequenced by immunoSEQ multiplex PCR; TCRdb stores in-frame clones only, minus some. This sample yields 60,000 to 80,000 clones, of which around 82% are seen a single time; 3.5% to 4.5% belongs to the top ten. The sequence was collected from an adult with an advanced solid tumor such as melanoma, head and neck, liver or kidney cancer. The gene calls are TRBV7-9 and TRBJ1-5; D unclear. Specimen: CD4+ or CD8+ T cells sorted from blood, collected in a trial of the OX40 agonist ivuxolimab. The CDR3 nucleotides are TGTGCCAGCAGCTATACAGAGAATTATAGCAATCAGCCCCAGCATTTT. Protein: CASSYTENYSNQPQHF.